Below, 11 T cell receptor beta chains from the same sample are listed, as sequenced in a study of immune cell composition in non-small cell lung cancer. Normal lung was taken at the farthest possible site, at least 3 cm from tumour. Data came from immunoSEQ multiplex PCR; TCRdb stores just in-frame clones and leaves some out. The data show 1,500 to 2,000 clones, 70% seen once. The sample was non-adjacent lung tissue. The receptors stem from a human donor with non-small cell lung cancer.

This sequence joins TRBV5-1 and TRBJ1-4, with D unresolved. This CDR3 comprises 15 residues. Trimming took off 4 bases at V and 7 bases at J, with 17 bases between the two ends. Per the germline V gene, CDR1 is SGHRS and CDR2 is YFSETQ. CDR3 loop: CASSSSDGGREKLFF. In DNA, the CDR3 is TGCGCCAGCAGCAGCTCCGACGGAGGTCGTGAAAAACTGTTTTTT.

The chain carries TRBV7-2 and TRBJ2-5; D unclear. V lost 1 base and J 0 bases, leaving 9 bases between the germline ends. Germline assignment: CDR1 SGHTA and CDR2 FQGNSA. The CDR3 is 15 residues long. The chain's CDR3 is CASSLVFSNQETQYF. The DNA of the CDR3 is TGTGCCAGCAGCTTAGTGTTTAGCAACCAAGAGACCCAGTACTTC.

The chain has TRBV2 and TRBJ1-1, with D possibly TRBD1 on 5 matching bases. Germline V gene data show CDR1 as SNHLY and CDR2 as FYNNEI. V was pared by 6 bases and J by 1 base, with 9 bases between. The CDR3 sequence is 13 residues long. The CDR3 loop is CASRNRPNTEAFF. The DNA for the CDR3 is TGTGCCAGCAGAAACAGGCCGAACACTGAAGCTTTCTTT.

The V gene is TRBV7-9, the J gene TRBJ1-2, with D perhaps matching TRBD1 (6 bases). V lost 5 bases and J lost 1, with 20 bases in between. This CDR3 is built from 17 residues. CDR1 is SEHNR and CDR2 is FQNEAQ in the germline V gene (reference sequence). As DNA, the CDR3 is TGTGCCAGCAGCCCGGGACAAAGAATGGATTTTAACTATGGCTACACCTTC. It translates to CASSPGQRMDFNYGYTF.

The rearrangement joins TRBV29-1 to TRBJ1-2; the D is unclear. Germline CDR1 reads SQVTM; CDR2 reads ANQGSEA. Trimming pared 1 base from V and 5 bases from J, leaving 14 bases between. The CDR3 totals 14 residues. The CDR3 DNA is TGCAGCGTTGAAGTTTTGGGGAGAAATTATGGCTACACCTTC. Protein: CSVEVLGRNYGYTF.

The chain uses TRBV28 and TRBJ2-5; D is perhaps TRBD2 (5 bases). Germline CDR1 and CDR2: MDHEN and SYDVKM. The V end lost 1 base, the J end lost 0 bases, and 6 bases lay between the germline ends. The CDR3 has 14 amino acids. This CDR3 is CASSLSGYQETQYF. The CDR3 DNA sequence: TGTGCCAGCAGTTTATCGGGGTACCAAGAGACCCAGTACTTC.

By share, this clone counts as large. Other DNA sequences within the sample encode an identical CDR3. This rearrangement joins TRBV5-1 to TRBJ1-6; TRBD1 matches 10 bases. The CDR3 is made up of 15 amino acids. Looked up from germline, CDR1 is SGHRS and CDR2 is YFSETQ. The J segment lost 6 bases and the V segment lost 4 bases, leaving 4 bases of the junction unmatched. The CDR3 here is CASSVGQGINSPLHF. The CDR3 nucleotides read TGCGCCAGCAGCGTGGGACAGGGGATTAATTCACCCCTCCACTTT.

In its sample, this clone was seen a few times. V is TRBV11-3 and J is TRBJ2-7, with 9 bases lining up with TRBD1. This CDR3 has 16 amino acids. Germline lookup yields CDR1 SGHNT and CDR2 YENEEA. Germline trimming cut 1 base from V and 4 bases from J; bases unmatched to any gene: 8. In DNA, the CDR3 is TGTGCCAGCAGCTTAGTATTTGGACAGGGGACGTACGAGCAGTACTTC. Translating it yields CASSLVFGQGTYEQYF.

The V and J genes are TRBV11-2 and TRBJ1-1; the D gene is possibly TRBD1 (6 bases). Germline-derived CDR1 and CDR2 are SGHAT and FQNNGV. CDR3 length equals 15 residues. Trimming removed 6 bases at V and 1 base at J, with 15 bases between. CDR3 sequence (DNA): TGTGCCAGCAGAGCTACTCAGGGGCGGAACACTGAAGCTTTCTTT. Protein product: CASRATQGRNTEAFF.

The rearrangement links TRBV28 to TRBJ1-5; D is unclear. The CDR3 extends over 12 amino acids. Between the trimmed V and J ends, which lost 4 bases and 3 bases, there was a span of 4 bases. The V gene's germline CDR1 is MDHEN and CDR2 SYDVKM. The chain's CDR3 is CASSSINQPQHF. The CDR3 DNA follows: TGTGCCAGCAGTTCCATCAATCAGCCCCAGCATTTT.

This clone is a singleton in its sample. The junction shows a germline mismatch at one end, possibly a read error. The V gene is TRBV6-6, the J gene TRBJ2-5; TRBD2 matches at 9 bases. CDR1 is MNHNY, CDR2 SVGAGI, per germline (reference sequence). The CDR3 is made up of 13 amino acids. The CDR3 nucleotides are TGTGCCAGCAGTTTGGGGACTAGCTCGCCCGCAGACTTC. It specifies CASSLGTSSPADF.